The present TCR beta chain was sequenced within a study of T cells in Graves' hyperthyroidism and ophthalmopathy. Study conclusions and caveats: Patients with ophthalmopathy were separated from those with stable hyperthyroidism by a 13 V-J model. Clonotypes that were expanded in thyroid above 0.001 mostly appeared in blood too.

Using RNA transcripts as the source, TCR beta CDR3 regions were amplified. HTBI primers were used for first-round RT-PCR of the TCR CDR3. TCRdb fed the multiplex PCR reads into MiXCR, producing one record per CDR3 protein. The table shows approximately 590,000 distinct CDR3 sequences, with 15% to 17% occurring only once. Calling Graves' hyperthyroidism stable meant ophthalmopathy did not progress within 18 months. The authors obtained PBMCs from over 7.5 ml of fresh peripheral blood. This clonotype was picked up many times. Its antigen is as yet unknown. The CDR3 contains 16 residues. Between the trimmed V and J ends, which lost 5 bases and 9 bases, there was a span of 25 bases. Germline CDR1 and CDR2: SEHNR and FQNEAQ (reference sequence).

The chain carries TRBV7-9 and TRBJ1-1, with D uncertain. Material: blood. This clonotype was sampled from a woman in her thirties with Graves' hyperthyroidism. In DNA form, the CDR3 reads TGTGCCAGCAGCCCGCGCGAGGGTTCGTCCGCGAGAAAAGCTTTCTTT. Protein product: CASSPREGSSARKAFF.